This is a list of T cell receptor beta chains from one sample in a study of blood T cell repertoires in COVID-19. Sequencing was performed with immunoSEQ multiplex PCR; in TCRdb, only in-frame clones are kept and a portion is missing. This table has under 300,000 clones, approximately 87% appearing once. The sample taken for sequencing was peripheral blood. The receptors stem from a man aged 55 to 69 with acute or convalescent COVID-19. CDR3s include the opening cysteine and the closing phenylalanine or tryptophan. D genes are given only for firm matches. Expanded clones get a size class; other rows say once, few or many, or leave the size out.

cdr3_nt cdr3_aa v_call d_call j_call clone_size
TGTGCCAGCAGACTTAGCACAGGGGTAGGGCAAGAGACCCAGTACTTC CASRLSTGVGQETQYF TRBV28 TRBD1 TRBJ2-5 -
TGTGCCAGCAGCAGCGGGACAGGGAATGAGCAGTTCTTC CASSSGTGNEQFF TRBV5-6 TRBD1 TRBJ2-1 -
TGTGCCAGCGGGACAGACGAGCAAGAGACCCAGTACTTC CASGTDEQETQYF TRBV19 TRBD1 TRBJ2-5 -
TGTGCCAGTAGTATCTTTCTGGGGACAGGGAATACTGGGGCCAACGTCCTGACTTTC CASSIFLGTGNTGANVLTF TRBV19 TRBD1 TRBJ2-6 -
TGTGCTAGTGGTTTGGGTGGGACAGGGGCAAGGAATGAGCAGTTCTTC CASGLGGTGARNEQFF TRBV12-5 TRBD1 TRBJ2-1 -
TGTGCCAGCAGCTTAGAGGGACAGGCGTCCTACGAGCAGTACTTC CASSLEGQASYEQYF TRBV7-6 TRBD1 TRBJ2-7 -
TGTGCCAGCAGCTCAAATTACAATGAGCAGTTCTTC CASSSNYNEQFF TRBV7-9 - TRBJ2-1 many
TGTGCCAGTAGTCAGACCTGGAGGGCCCTCATAAACGGGGAGCTGTTTTTT CASSQTWRALINGELFF TRBV19 - TRBJ2-2 -
TGTGCCAGCGGTACGGGACTAGCGGGAGGCGAGCAGTACTTC CASGTGLAGGEQYF TRBV7-3 TRBD2 TRBJ2-7 -
TGTGCCAGCAGCCCGTCCGGGAGGGGGATATTATTT CASSPSGRGILF TRBV13 - TRBJ1-3 -
TGTGCCAGCAGCCCCCGCAGGAACACTGAAGCTTTCTTT CASSPRRNTEAFF TRBV3-1/TRBV3-2 - TRBJ1-1 -
TGTGCCAGCAGCTTAGGCCTAGCGGGAGATACAGATACGCAGTATTTT CASSLGLAGDTDTQYF TRBV7-2 TRBD2 TRBJ2-3 -
TGTGCCAGCAGCGGGACTAGCGGGATTGAGGCAGATACGCAGTATTTT CASSGTSGIEADTQYF TRBV9 TRBD2 TRBJ2-3 -
TGTGCCAGCAGTTGGGGGGGCGCGGAGACCAAAAACATTCAGTACTTC CASSWGGAETKNIQYF TRBV6-5 - TRBJ2-4 -
TGTGCCAGCATGACAGTGATGAATGAAAAACTGTTTTTT CASMTVMNEKLFF TRBV6-5 - TRBJ1-4 -
TGTGCCAGCAGTTCCCTAGCGGGATCTAGCACAGATACGCAGTATTTT CASSSLAGSSTDTQYF TRBV28 TRBD2 TRBJ2-3 -
TGTGCCAGCAGTAAAACGCAGGGGGACATTCAGTACTTC CASSKTQGDIQYF TRBV9 TRBD1 TRBJ2-4 -
TGTGCCAGCAGCCTACTGCGCGGGGTAGCGGGAGATCTGGACAATGAGCAGTTCTTC CASSLLRGVAGDLDNEQFF TRBV7-3 TRBD2 TRBJ2-1 -
TGTGCCAGCAGTTCCACGGGGATGGCTGAAGCTTTCTTT CASSSTGMAEAFF TRBV12-3/TRBV12-4 - TRBJ1-1 -
TGTGCCAGCAGCGTAGGAGGGACTAGCTCCTACAATGAGCAGTTCTTC CASSVGGTSSYNEQFF TRBV9 TRBD2 TRBJ2-1 once
TGTGCCAGCAGTGCGTTAACTAGCGGCTACAATGAGCAGTTCTTC CASSALTSGYNEQFF TRBV9 TRBD2 TRBJ2-1 once
TGTGCCAGCAGCTTAGGACCGCGGGGTGCCTACGAGCAGTACTTC CASSLGPRGAYEQYF TRBV11-2 - TRBJ2-7 -
TGTGCCAGCCTTAGTTCTATCTCCTACGAGCAGTACTTC CASLSSISYEQYF TRBV12-3/TRBV12-4 - TRBJ2-7 -
TGTGCCAGCAGACGGGGGGACGGCGAGCAGTACTTC CASRRGDGEQYF TRBV6-6 TRBD2 TRBJ2-7 few
TGTGCCAGCAGCTTGGATCGGTCGGGGTCGGATACGCAGTATTTT CASSLDRSGSDTQYF TRBV5-8 - TRBJ2-3 -
TGTGCCAGCTCACAAGGGACAGGGGTAGAGACCCAGTACTTC CASSQGTGVETQYF TRBV18 TRBD1 TRBJ2-5 -
TGTGCCAGCACTGGACAGGCCGGTTACATGAACACTGAAGCTTTCTTT CASTGQAGYMNTEAFF TRBV2 TRBD1 TRBJ1-1 -
TGTGCCAGCAGCGGCAGGGACCGGGGGGAGCAGTACTTC CASSGRDRGEQYF TRBV11-3 - TRBJ2-7 -
TGTGCCAGCAGTTTGTTCCCCCAGTCTGATGGCTACACCTTC CASSLFPQSDGYTF TRBV6-5 - TRBJ1-2 -
TGTGCCAGCAGTTACAACAGAAGACACCCTAGCAATCAGCCCCAGCATTTT CASSYNRRHPSNQPQHF TRBV6-2/TRBV6-3 - TRBJ1-5 -
TGTGCCAGCAGCTTATCGGGGTATGGCTACACCTTC CASSLSGYGYTF TRBV7-9 - TRBJ1-2 -
TGTGCCATTCGACAGTCCAACTCCTACGAGCAGTACTTC CAIRQSNSYEQYF TRBV6-5 - TRBJ2-7 -
TGTGCCAGCAGCCAAGATCATCAGGGCTTCAGTGAAAAACTGTTTTTT CASSQDHQGFSEKLFF TRBV4-2 - TRBJ1-4 -
TGTGCCAGCAGCGCCACTAGAGCAGCTTCCTATAATTCACCCCTCCACTTT CASSATRAASYNSPLHF TRBV7-8 - TRBJ1-6 -
TGCGCCAGCAGCCAAGATTGGGCGAGACAGACGCAGTTCTTC CASSQDWARQTQFF TRBV4-3 - TRBJ2-1 -
TGTGCCAGCAGCGTGAGGGTACGGTATGGCTACACCTTC CASSVRVRYGYTF TRBV9 - TRBJ1-2 -
TGCGCCAGCAGCCGCACGACAGGGCAAAATACGCAGTATTTT CASSRTTGQNTQYF TRBV4-3 TRBD1 TRBJ2-3 -
TGTGCCAGCAGCTCCTCGGGGGTGGAAGCTTTCTTT CASSSSGVEAFF TRBV11-1 - TRBJ1-1 -
TGTGCCAGTAGGGGGCCCTCCTACAATGAGCAGTTCTTC CASRGPSYNEQFF TRBV19 - TRBJ2-1 -
TGCGCCAGCAGCTTGCGCGGGCCCGGGGAGCTGTTTTTT CASSLRGPGELFF TRBV5-1 - TRBJ2-2 -
TGTGCCAGCAGTTCCAGGGGCCTGGGGGCAAACTATGGCTACACCTTC CASSSRGLGANYGYTF TRBV27 - TRBJ1-2 -
TGTGCCAGCAGCAAAAGGACTAGCGGGAGTTACGAGCAGTACTTC CASSKRTSGSYEQYF TRBV7-9 TRBD2 TRBJ2-7 few
TGTGCCAGTAGCGGTAGCTCCTACAATGAGCAGTTCTTC CASSGSSYNEQFF TRBV9 - TRBJ2-1 -
TGTGCCAGCGTATCCCTAGCGGGCACCGGGGAGCTGTTTTTT CASVSLAGTGELFF TRBV28 TRBD2 TRBJ2-2 -
TGTGCCAGCAGTTTTCCATCCTACGAGCAGTACTTC CASSFPSYEQYF TRBV28 - TRBJ2-7 -
TGTGCCGTAAATAGGGGCAGCGCGCAAGAGACCCAGTACTTC CAVNRGSAQETQYF TRBV28 - TRBJ2-5 -
TGCGCCAGCAGCCCCCGACACCCGAAGCCTAGCAATCAGCCCCAGCATTTT CASSPRHPKPSNQPQHF TRBV5-1 - TRBJ1-5 -
TGTGCCAGCAGCCCCGGACTCTCCGGACGAACTGAAGCTTTCTTT CASSPGLSGRTEAFF TRBV7-2 - TRBJ1-1 -
TGTGCCAGCAAGGGGGAGGGCTACGAGCAGTACTTC CASKGEGYEQYF TRBV12-3/TRBV12-4 - TRBJ2-7 -
TGTGCCATCAGTGAGTCTCCAGCTAGCGGGAGTAGGGAGCAGTACTTC CAISESPASGSREQYF TRBV10-3 TRBD2 TRBJ2-7 -
TGTGCCAGCAGTTTATTGGGCGGACTAGTACTCTACGAGCAGTACTTC CASSLLGGLVLYEQYF TRBV28 TRBD2 TRBJ2-7 -
TGTGCCAGCAGCAACCCTAGCGGGAGGGTTGGGGAGCTGTTTTTT CASSNPSGRVGELFF TRBV11-2 TRBD2 TRBJ2-2 once
TGTGCCAGCAGTTTAGCCCTAGGGGCCTACGAGCAGTACTTC CASSLALGAYEQYF TRBV28 - TRBJ2-7 few
TGTGCCAGCAGTTACTCGGAGTATAGCAATCAGCCCCAGCATTTT CASSYSEYSNQPQHF TRBV6-2/TRBV6-3 - TRBJ1-5 -
TGTGCCAGCAGTTACGGGGACACACACACAGATACGCAGTATTTT CASSYGDTHTDTQYF TRBV6-5 - TRBJ2-3 -
TGTGCCTGTCGACTAGCGGGAGGGGTCAATGAGCAGTTCTTC CACRLAGGVNEQFF TRBV30 TRBD2 TRBJ2-1 -